The 17 T cell receptor beta chains below all came from one sample that was sequenced in a study of T cell responses to AZD1222 COVID-19 vaccine. Sequencing used immunoSEQ multiplex PCR; TCRdb keeps in-frame clones, though not all of them. The table lists 130,000 or so clones, 65% to 90% of them singletons. Sequencing was performed on peripheral blood, taken on day 0 of AZD1222 vaccination. The receptors shown here come from an adult in good health.

This chain uses TRBV2 with TRBJ1-5; 8 bases are shared with TRBD1. J gave up 3 bases and V 3 bases, and 4 bases lay outside the gene matches. This CDR3 contains 15 residues. CDR1 is SNHLY, CDR2 FYNNEI, per germline. The CDR3 nucleotides read TGTGCCAGCAGTGATCAGGGGGCCCCCAATCAGCCCCAGCATTTT. Protein sequence: CASSDQGAPNQPQHF.

This chain links TRBV11-2 with TRBJ1-2; D may be TRBD1 (5 bases). In germline, CDR1 is SGHAT, CDR2 FQNNGV. V was pared by 5 bases and J by 3 bases, with 10 bases between. This CDR3 has 13 amino acids. The CDR3 region is CASSMDTDYGYTF. Written as DNA, the CDR3 is TGTGCCAGCAGCATGGACACGGACTATGGCTACACCTTC.

The chain recombines TRBV13 with TRBJ1-6, with D maybe TRBD1 (5 bases). CDR3 length: 15 amino acids. Germline-derived CDR1 and CDR2 are PRHDT and FYEKMQ (reference sequence). With 4 bases removed from V and 9 bases from J, the gap between germline ends came to 16 bases. This CDR3 is CASSSERGHGSPLHF. DNA for the CDR3: TGTGCCAGCAGCTCCGAACGAGGACATGGTTCACCCCTCCACTTT.

V usage is TRBV7-9 and J usage is TRBJ2-5; TRBD2 matches at 7 bases. The germline gives CDR1 SEHNR, CDR2 FQNEAQ (reference sequence). CDR3 length: 13 amino acids. Trimming took 9 bases from V and 2 from J; bases not matched to a gene: 6. CDR3 sequence: CASPRGYQETQYF. The DNA of the CDR3 is TGTGCCAGTCCGCGGGGGTATCAAGAGACCCAGTACTTC.

The chain joins TRBV5-1 to TRBJ2-1; D may be TRBD1 (5 bases). The germline gives CDR1 SGHRS, CDR2 YFSETQ. Trimming removed 1 base at V and 0 bases at J, with 14 bases between. This CDR3 spans 17 amino acids. The CDR3 DNA is TGCGCCAGCAGCTTGTCTCCAGGGTCTAGCTCCTACAATGAGCAGTTCTTC. The encoded protein is CASSLSPGSSSYNEQFF.

This chain joins TRBV19 and TRBJ1-2; TRBD1 aligns across 7 bases. Germline CDR1 and CDR2: LNHDA and SQIVND (reference sequence). V was pared by 5 bases and J by 2 bases, with 2 bases of the junction left unmatched. The CDR3 is 13 residues long. DNA for the CDR3: TGTGCCAGTAGTGAGGGGGCGAACTATGGCTACACCTTC. This codes for CASSEGANYGYTF.

This clone was seen a single time. The chain employs TRBV28 and TRBJ1-3; D uncertain. Trimming cost V 5 bases and J 13 bases, with 15 bases left between them. CDR1 MDHEN and CDR2 SYDVKM come from the germline V gene. The CDR3 runs 12 residues. CDR3 coding DNA: TGTGCCAGCAGTCCAGACCGCCGGATGATATATTTT. It encodes CASSPDRRMIYF.

The chain joins TRBV21-1 to TRBJ1-5. TRBV21-1 is assigned pseudogene status. The length of the CDR3 is 18 residues. The CDR3 bases are TGTGCCAGCAGCAAAGGGGACTACTGGTCCTTTAGCAATCAGCCCCAGCATTTT. Protein product: CASSKGDYWSFSNQPQHF.

V gene TRBV25-1 combines with J gene TRBJ1-1; D not resolved. The CDR3 is made up of 13 amino acids. Germline V gene data show CDR1 as MGHDK and CDR2 as SYGVNS. V lost 10 bases and J lost 0, with 12 bases in between. CDR3 in amino acids: CATLNLLNTEAFF. Here the CDR3 DNA reads TGTGCCACCTTAAACCTATTGAACACTGAAGCTTTCTTT. Full variable domain (rest looked up from reference TRBV25-1 and TRBJ1-1): EADIYQTPRYLVIGTGKKITLECSQTMGHDKMYWYQQDPGMELHLIHYSYGVNSTEKGDLSSESTVSRIRTEHFPLTLESARPSHTSQYLCATLNLLNTEAFFGQGTRLTVV.

The chain joins TRBV12-3 or TRBV12-4 to TRBJ1-2; tentative D call: TRBD1 (5 bases). This CDR3 spans 12 amino acids. Trimming pared 6 bases from V and 5 bases from J, leaving 10 bases between. CDR3 loop: CASSGEGYGYTF. CDR3 sequence (DNA): TGTGCCAGCAGCGGGGAGGGGTATGGCTACACCTTC.

The chain carries TRBV10-2 and TRBJ2-3; D is undetermined. Trimming took 6 bases from V and 3 from J, leaving 10 bases between them. Germline CDR1 WSHSY, CDR2 SAAADI. The CDR3 is 13 amino acids. The CDR3 DNA reads as TGCGCCAGCAGGGGTATCGGGACAGATACGCAGTATTTT. Translating gives CASRGIGTDTQYF.

The chain couples TRBV13 to TRBJ1-1, with D hard to call. The V end was cut by 2 bases, the J end by 4 bases, with 20 bases between. CDR1 PRHDT and CDR2 FYEKMQ come from the germline V gene (reference sequence). The CDR3 sequence is 17 residues long. CDR3 loop: CASSLIQLTGRRTEAFF. The CDR3 DNA is TGTGCCAGCAGCTTAATACAGCTGACGGGTAGGCGCACTGAAGCTTTCTTT. Full variable domain (rest looked up from reference TRBV13 and TRBJ1-1): AAGVIQSPRHLIKEKRETATLKCYPIPRHDTVYWYQQGPGQDPQFLISFYEKMQSDKGSIPDRFSAQQFSDYHSELNMSSLELGDSALYFCASSLIQLTGRRTEAFFGQGTRLTVV.

This chain connects TRBV27 to TRBJ2-7; possibly TRBD2 for D (6 bases). From germline, CDR1 is MNHEY and CDR2 SMNVEV (reference sequence). V was clipped by 4 bases and J by 7 bases, with 17 bases between them. The CDR3 length is 14 residues. The CDR3 sequence is CASSSSHYGGEQYF. The DNA of the CDR3 is TGTGCCAGCAGTTCCTCACATTACGGAGGGGAGCAGTACTTC.

The gene calls are TRBV6-2 or TRBV6-3 and TRBJ2-5; 7 positions match TRBD2. From germline, CDR1 is MNHEY and CDR2 SVGEGT. This CDR3 spans 15 amino acids. With V trimmed by 2 bases and J by 1 base, 4 bases remained unmatched. CDR3 nucleotides: TGTGCCAGCAGTTACGGCCGGGGGGTCCAAGAGACCCAGTACTTC. Translation: CASSYGRGVQETQYF.

V is TRBV28 and J is TRBJ1-1; D may be TRBD1 (6 bases). The CDR3 runs to 16 residues. Germline V gene data show CDR1 as MDHEN and CDR2 as SYDVKM. V was trimmed by 7 bases and J by 5 bases, leaving 23 bases between them. CDR3 nucleotides: TGTGCCAGCATGCAATCGAATTTTATTAGGGGGACTGAAGCTTTCTTT. Its translation is CASMQSNFIRGTEAFF.

This clone was counted only a few times. V usage is TRBV18 and J usage is TRBJ2-3; D possibly uses TRBD1 or TRBD2 (5 bases each). This CDR3 region has 14 residues. V lost 3 bases and J 8 bases, leaving 15 bases between the germline ends. Germline CDR1 and CDR2: KGHSH and LQKENI. The CDR3 DNA sequence: TGTGCCAGCTCACCGGAATCCTCAGGGAGTACGCAGTATTTT. This sequence encodes CASSPESSGSTQYF.

This clone has only one observation. This sequence joins TRBV3-1 (or the pseudogene TRBV3-2) and TRBJ1-2; D is unresolved. V was cut by 5 bases and J by 4 bases, with 11 bases left in between. The CDR3 spans 13 residues. Germline CDR1 and CDR2: LGHDT and YNNKEL (reference sequence). CDR3 sequence reads: CASSALASYGYTF. The CDR3 DNA follows: TGTGCCAGCAGCGCTCTTGCGAGCTATGGCTACACCTTC.